This T cell receptor (beta chain) was captured by sequencing in a study of CD8+CD57+ T cells in acquired aplastic anemia. Study-wide background: DNA per sorted CD4+ or CD8+ sample ranged roughly 0.19 to 27.4 ug, averaging 3.2 ug.

This clonotype has only one observation. Its antigen is unidentified. Mismatch with germline at one junction end may stem from a read error. Germline-derived CDR1 and CDR2 are SGHVS and FQNEAQ. This CDR3 spans 14 amino acids. CDR3 and TCR beta VDJ profiling relied on genomic DNA as the template. TCRdb fed the reads into MiXCR, producing one record per CDR3 protein. The data contain 200,000 to 300,000 distinct CDR3 sequences, roughly 82% of them singletons. Sequencing involved patients with CD8+CD57+ cell expansion previously shown by flow cytometry. Blood samples were obtained from patients who had received no prior therapy. Study-level results: It was found that more than 25 CD8+ CDR3 sequences were shared between patients and controls. The CD8+ Simpson's diversity of patients and controls was not significantly different.

The sample consisted of sorted CD4+, CD8+, or CD8+CD57+ T cells (not recorded which) from PBMCs. The receptor was derived from a human donor with aplastic anemia. V is TRBV7-8 and J is TRBJ1-6, with D tentatively TRBD1 (5 bases). CDR3 sequence: CASSSDRGRTPLSF. In DNA, the CDR3 is TGTGCCAGCAGCTCAGACCGAGGCAGGACACCCCTTTCCTTT.